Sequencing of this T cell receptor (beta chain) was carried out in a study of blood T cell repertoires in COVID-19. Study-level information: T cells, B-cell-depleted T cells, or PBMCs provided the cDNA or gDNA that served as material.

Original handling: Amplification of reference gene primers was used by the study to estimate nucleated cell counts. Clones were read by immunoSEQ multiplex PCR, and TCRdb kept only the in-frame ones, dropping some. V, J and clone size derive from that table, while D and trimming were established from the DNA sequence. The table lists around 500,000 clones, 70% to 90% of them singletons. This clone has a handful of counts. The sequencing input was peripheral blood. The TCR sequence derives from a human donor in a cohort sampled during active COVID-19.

CDR3 residues: CASRSTGALNTEAFF. In DNA form, the CDR3 reads TGCGCCAGCAGGAGTACAGGGGCGCTGAACACTGAAGCTTTCTTT. V and J are TRBV5-1 and TRBJ1-1; 7 bases agree with TRBD1. The CDR3 runs to 15 residues. V trimming: 5 bases; J trimming: 0 bases; junction bases outside the gene matches: 7. Germline loops: CDR1 SGHRS, CDR2 YFSETQ.